This paragraph reports one T cell receptor (beta chain). This clonotype has more than one count but fewer than ten. Its antigen is still unknown. No quality values exist for individual bases; no much larger clone is one base distant. The germline V and J ends show losses of 3 bases and 8 bases respectively, and no gene match explains 6 bases of the junction. The CDR3 contains 15 residues, cysteine and phenylalanine counted. The entry retains the CDR3 DNA only, 45 bases that are in frame from base 1. CDR1 and CDR2 are drawn from the germline V gene: SGHAT, FQNNGV. This sample stems from a study of CD8 T cells in ankylosing spondylitis (dated by TCRdb to the late 2010s). A note on the overall study: T cell receptor beta repertoires were profiled in healthy donors and ankylosing spondylitis patients so that disease-linked TCR variants could be found. The full study cohort was made up of under 30 ankylosing spondylitis patients and fewer than 120 healthy donors. Samples of peripheral blood were taken, and for ankylosing spondylitis patients, synovial fluid was collected as well. Results and caveats for the whole study, not just this receptor: Some motif variants were previously reported in synovial fluid and blood of reactive arthritis patients, suggesting common disease-initiation mechanisms. The disease-linked clones showed a CD8+ phenotype and occurred at relatively low frequencies in peripheral blood. Significant enrichment of the disease-linked clones was reported in matched synovial fluid samples from ankylosing spondylitis patients. A TCR beta motif made up of several highly homologous amino acid variants appeared to be characteristic of blood from ankylosing spondylitis patients.

Sequencing was performed on an Illumina HiSeq 2500. Quantitative 5'-RACE with molecular barcodes was the method used to prepare the TCR beta libraries. On the authors' methods: To identify disease-linked TCR variants, a new computational method was used, one built on a probabilistic model of VDJ rearrangement. TCRdb took the public reads, trimmed them with fastp at Q25, ran MiXCR for clone calling and kept in-frame beta chains. When rows share a CDR3 protein, they turn into one entry using the most common DNA and genes. TCRdb assigned the V and J calls; the authors' analysis was not used. This sample is represented by about 510,000 distinct CDR3 sequences; 5.3% of them were singletons. The top ten clonotypes cover 3% to 4.5% of the sample.

Source material: blood, either unsorted or a sorted T cell fraction (not recorded which). This clonotype was obtained from a male donor with ankylosing spondylitis. The sequence is built from TRBV11-2 and TRBJ2-1; the central 11 bases match TRBD1. The CDR3 reads CASSFRRTGGYEQFF. The nucleotides are TGTGCCAGCAGCTTCCGACGGACAGGGGGCTATGAGCAGTTCTTC.